This entry lists 26 T cell receptor beta chains sequenced from one sample in a study of T cells after yellow fever vaccination. In TCRdb, the 5' RACE reads were re-called with MiXCR into one record per CDR3 protein. The profile shows more than 350,000 distinct CDR3 sequences, more than 9% of them singletons. Sequencing was performed on PBMCs, taken on the day of the first yellow fever vaccination. Receptor source: a man between 18 and 35 years old who received the YFV17D yellow fever vaccine.

In this sample, this clonotype turned up a few times. The genes are TRBV7-7 and TRBJ1-1; possibly TRBD1 for D (6 bases). The V and J ends lost 1 base and 4 bases respectively, with 7 bases between them. Germline values: CDR1 SSHAT, CDR2 FNYEAQ (reference sequence). This CDR3 comprises 13 residues. The CDR3 here is CASSLEDSTEAFF. The CDR3 DNA sequence: TGTGCCAGCAGCTTAGAGGACAGCACTGAAGCTTTCTTT.

This clonotype was recorded many times. At one end the junction does not follow the germline gene, possibly because of a read error. The V and J genes are TRBV7-2 and TRBJ2-2; unclear D gene. The CDR3 extends over 13 amino acids. Germline V CDR1 and CDR2: SGHTA, FQGNSA. In DNA, the CDR3 is TGCGCCAGCAGCGCCCCGAACACCGGGGAGCTGTTTTTT. Its translation is CASSAPNTGELFF.

The rearrangement links TRBV10-3 to TRBJ1-2, with 7 bases that match TRBD1. This CDR3 is built from 15 residues. V lost 7 bases to trimming and J lost 4 bases; unmatched junction nucleotides: 12. From germline, CDR1 is ENHRY and CDR2 SYGVKD. The CDR3 sequence: CAINRRGDRSYGYTF. CDR3 sequence (DNA): TGTGCCATCAACCGCCGGGGGGACAGATCCTATGGCTACACCTTC.

V and J are TRBV7-2 and TRBJ1-6; D not resolved. With 5 bases removed from V and 7 bases from J, the gap between germline ends came to 15 bases. Looked up from germline, CDR1 is SGHTA and CDR2 is FQGNSA. The length of the CDR3 is 15 residues. Here the CDR3 reads CASSPTGPVNSPLHF. The CDR3 bases are TGTGCCAGCAGCCCAACCGGGCCTGTGAATTCACCCCTCCACTTT.

The rearrangement uses TRBV30 and TRBJ1-6; D gene ambiguous. Trimming took off 0 bases at V and 7 bases at J, with 7 bases between the two ends. Germline values: CDR1 GTSNPN, CDR2 SVGIG (reference sequence). This CDR3 contains 13 residues. Written as DNA, the CDR3 is TGTGCCTGGAGTGTAGTAGGGAATTCACCCCTCCACTTT. It encodes CAWSVVGNSPLHF.

The chain joins TRBV7-2 to TRBJ1-2; D gene uncertain. CDR3 length: 15 amino acids. The germline V gene has CDR1 SGHTA and CDR2 FQGNSA. V was trimmed by 0 bases and J by 6 bases, leaving 14 bases between them. The CDR3 spells CASSLAPGPNNGYTF. The CDR3 bases are TGTGCCAGCAGCTTAGCGCCGGGCCCAAACAATGGCTACACCTTC.

V gene TRBV19 combines with J gene TRBJ1-1, with TRBD1 matching 9 bases. The CDR3 is 16 amino acids. Germline CDR1 reads LNHDA; CDR2 reads SQIVND (reference sequence). J was trimmed by 4 bases and V by 6 bases; bases with no gene match: 12. The CDR3 DNA follows: TGTGCCAGTAGCCTGGGTGCGGGACAGGGAGTCACTGAAGCTTTCTTT. This translates into CASSLGAGQGVTEAFF.

V gene TRBV6-2 or TRBV6-3 combines with J gene TRBJ2-1; a weak D match, TRBD1 (5 bases). CDR1 MNHEY and CDR2 SVGEGT come from the germline V gene. V lost 5 bases and J 3 bases, leaving 14 bases between the germline ends. CDR3 length equals 15 residues. The CDR3 here is CASSPTGYFYNEQFF. In nucleotides, the CDR3 is TGTGCCAGCAGTCCCACAGGCTACTTCTACAATGAGCAGTTCTTC.

This clonotype occurred many times. The chain carries TRBV4-2 and TRBJ1-1; D uncertain. CDR1 and CDR2 (germline): LGHNA, YNFKEQ. Between the trimmed V and J ends, which lost 1 base and 1 base, there was a span of 7 bases. The CDR3 spans 14 residues. CDR3 DNA: TGTGCCAGCAGCCAAGTCTGGCCGAACACTGAAGCTTTCTTT. Its translation: CASSQVWPNTEAFF.

The CDR3 DNA follows: TGCAGTGCTAGATTCGGTGACTACGAGCAGTACGTC. Amino acids: CSARFGDYEQYV. The genes are TRBV20-1 and TRBJ2-7; D gene ambiguous. The CDR3 is made up of 12 amino acids. Trimming removed 2 bases at V and 3 bases at J, with 8 bases between. Germline assignment: CDR1 DFQATT and CDR2 SNEGSKA (reference sequence).

This clonotype was found a few times. The chain combines TRBV5-4 with TRBJ2-5; 10 bases are shared with TRBD2. Germline V CDR1 and CDR2: SGHNT, YYREEE (reference sequence). The ends lost 4 bases at V and 5 bases at J; junction bases unmatched: 8. There are 15 residues in the CDR3. CDR3 sequence (DNA): TGTGCCAGCAGCAACGAAGCGGGGGGGCTGGAGACCCAGTACTTC. Protein sequence: CASSNEAGGLETQYF.

This clonotype was seen a few times. V and J are TRBV3-1 and TRBJ1-5; no reliable D call. CDR3 length equals 13 residues. CDR1 and CDR2 from the germline V gene are LGHDT and YNNKEL (reference sequence). Trimming stripped 2 bases from V and 9 bases from J, with 11 bases between. This CDR3 reads CASSQTAEGPQHF. The CDR3, as DNA: TGTGCCAGCAGCCAAACGGCGGAAGGGCCCCAGCATTTT. Full variable domain (rest looked up from reference TRBV3-1 and TRBJ1-5): DTAVSQTPKYLVTQMGNDKSIKCEQNLGHDTMYWYKQDSKKFLKIMFSYNNKELIINETVPNRFSPKSPDKAHLNLHINSLELGDSAVYFCASSQTAEGPQHFGDGTRLSIL.

The rearrangement uses TRBV20-1 and TRBJ2-1; D might be TRBD2 (6 bases). The CDR3 consists of 13 residues. V lost 6 bases, J lost 5 bases, and 14 bases lay in between. The germline V gene has CDR1 DFQATT and CDR2 SNEGSKA (reference sequence). Here the CDR3 reads CSAGSWRDNEQFF. The CDR3 DNA follows: TGCAGTGCCGGATCTTGGAGGGACAATGAGCAGTTCTTC.

This clonotype was detected a few times. This chain joins TRBV4-1 and TRBJ2-1; D gene ambiguous. The CDR3 sequence is 12 residues long. V was trimmed by 6 bases and J by 7 bases, leaving 10 bases between them. CDR1 MGHRA and CDR2 YSYEKL come from the germline V gene. The CDR3 here is CASSGPSNEQFF. The CDR3 DNA reads TGCGCCAGCAGTGGTCCTTCGAATGAGCAGTTCTTC.

V and J are TRBV6-5 and TRBJ2-1; TRBD1 is a possible D gene (6 bases). CDR3 length: 14 amino acids. Germline V gene data show CDR1 as MNHEY and CDR2 as SVGAGI. Trimming removed 3 bases at V and 8 bases at J, with 14 bases between. CDR3 sequence reads: CASSYGTPRHEQFF. The CDR3 nucleotides read TGTGCCAGCAGTTATGGGACACCTCGGCATGAGCAGTTCTTC.

The V and J genes are TRBV7-2 and TRBJ2-7; the match to TRBD2 covers 8 bases. CDR3 length: 16 amino acids. The germline gives CDR1 SGHTA, CDR2 FQGNSA. The V segment lost 5 bases and the J segment 4 bases; nucleotides outside the gene matches: 13. CDR3 amino acids: CASSRRLRGGLYEQYF. CDR3 bases: TGTGCCAGCAGCAGGCGCCTCCGGGGGGGCCTTTACGAGCAGTACTTC.

The chain joins TRBV10-2 to TRBJ1-3; tentatively, D is TRBD1 (6 bases). The V gene lost 8 bases and the J gene lost 2 bases, with 10 bases spanning the gap. Germline-derived CDR1 and CDR2 are WSHSY and SAAADI. The CDR3 runs to 13 residues. The CDR3 nucleotides are TGCGCCAGCCAGACAGGCCCTGGAAACACCATATATTTT. Translated, it gives CASQTGPGNTIYF.

The table lists this clonotype with a few counts. The V and J genes are TRBV7-8 and TRBJ1-2; D gene ambiguous. Looked up from germline, CDR1 is SGHVS and CDR2 is FQNEAQ. This CDR3 has 12 amino acids. The V end was cut by 5 bases, the J end by 4 bases, with 8 bases between. CDR3 sequence: CASSPGLYGYTF. CDR3 DNA sequence: TGTGCCAGCAGCCCCGGGCTCTATGGCTACACCTTC.

The chain has TRBV10-3 and TRBJ1-2; 8 bases are shared with TRBD1. In germline, CDR1 is ENHRY, CDR2 SYGVKD. J was trimmed by 4 bases and V by 8 bases; bases with no gene match: 15. The CDR3 spans 16 residues. CDR3 nucleotides: TGTGCCATCCTCTACAGGACAGGGAGAACTACCTATGGCTACACCTTC. Protein: CAILYRTGRTTYGYTF.

This clonotype appeared many times. The CDR3 reads CASSPPNTGELFF. The CDR3 region has the DNA TGTGCCAGCAGCCCGCCGAACACCGGGGAGCTGTTTTTT. The rearrangement joins TRBV18 to TRBJ2-2; D ambiguous. Per germline, CDR1 KGHSH and CDR2 LQKENI. The CDR3 runs to 13 residues. V was pared by 8 bases and J by 0 bases, with 7 bases between.

In nucleotides, the CDR3 is TGTGCCAGCAGCCGGGGGACTTTGGGGAGCTATGGCTACACCTTC. Translating it yields CASSRGTLGSYGYTF. The chain employs TRBV7-9 and TRBJ1-2; maybe TRBD1 (5 bases). Germline CDR1 is SEHNR and CDR2 is FQNEAQ (reference sequence). CDR3 length equals 15 residues. With 5 bases removed from V and 4 bases from J, the gap between germline ends came to 17 bases. Filled out from reference TRBV7-9 and TRBJ1-2, the complete variable domain reads DTGVSQNPRHKITKRGQNVTFRCDPISEHNRLYWYRQTLGQGPEFLTYFQNEAQLEKSRLLSDRFSAERPKGSFSTLEIQRTEQGDSAMYLCASSRGTLGSYGYTFGSGTRLTVV.

The chain joins TRBV11-2 to TRBJ2-7; the D is unclear. CDR3 length: 11 residues. Trimming stripped 1 base from V and 7 bases from J, with 5 bases between. CDR1 and CDR2 from the germline V gene are SGHAT and FQNNGV. CDR3: CASSLVGEQYV. CDR3 in DNA: TGTGCCAGCAGCTTAGTGGGGGAGCAGTACGTC.

The chain carries TRBV27 and TRBJ2-1; D may match TRBD1 or TRBD2 (5 bases each). Trimming pared 5 bases from V and 4 bases from J, leaving 18 bases between. Germline CDR1 MNHEY, CDR2 SMNVEV (reference sequence). The CDR3 has 16 residues. CDR3 in DNA: TGTGCCAGCAGTCGCCTTGTGGGGGTCTCTTACAATGAGCAGTTCTTC. This codes for CASSRLVGVSYNEQFF.

This clonotype has a handful of counts. The gene calls are TRBV10-2 and TRBJ2-3; 7 bases map to TRBD2. The germline V gene encodes CDR1 WSHSY and CDR2 SAAADI. The CDR3 extends over 14 amino acids. The trim removed 3 bases at V and 3 bases at J, leaving 3 bases unmatched. CDR3 DNA sequence: TGCGCCAGCAGTGACGGGGGGAGGACAGATACGCAGTATTTT. Residues: CASSDGGRTDTQYF.

The chain combines TRBV7-2 with TRBJ2-5; 7 bases are shared with TRBD1. V lost 5 bases and J lost 5; bases outside the gene matches: 5. This CDR3 contains 13 residues. The germline V gene encodes CDR1 SGHTA and CDR2 FQGNSA. CDR3 nucleotides: TGTGCCAGCAGCGCTCCGGGACAGGAGACCCAGTACTTC. Its protein product is CASSAPGQETQYF.

This clonotype was counted many times. The DNA of the CDR3 is TGTGCCAGCAGCGTAAGACCGGGACAGTATGAGCAGTTCTTC. This gives the protein CASSVRPGQYEQFF. V gene TRBV9 combines with J gene TRBJ2-1, with 7 bases lining up with TRBD1. Germline trimming cut 1 base from V and 8 bases from J; bases unmatched to any gene: 6. Germline CDR1 is SGDLS and CDR2 is YYNGEE. There are 14 residues in the CDR3.